The TCR beta chain under discussion was sequenced for a study of T cells in Graves' hyperthyroidism and ophthalmopathy. The wider study: Specimen type is peripheral blood, collected at initial diagnosis prior to any treatment.

This CDR3 has 15 residues. In germline, CDR1 is SGHRS, CDR2 YFSETQ. Trimming shortened V by 0 bases and J by 7 bases, and 13 bases separated the two germline ends. The source material, RNA transcripts, was used to amplify TCR beta CDR3 regions. Initially, a first-round RT-PCR of the TCR CDR3 employed the HTBI primer set. Using its own MiXCR run on the multiplex PCR reads, TCRdb lists one record per CDR3 protein. The repertoire holds a few hundred thousand distinct CDR3 sequences, with around 20% as singletons. This clonotype occurred many times. The sequencing input was blood. The receptor was isolated from a woman in her fifties or sixties with Graves' hyperthyroidism. The J gene is TRBJ2-2, the V gene TRBV5-1; tentatively, D is TRBD2 (5 bases). This CDR3 reads CASSLDGSGSGELFF. The CDR3 bases are TGCGCCAGCAGCTTGGATGGGAGCGGCAGCGGGGAGCTGTTTTTT.